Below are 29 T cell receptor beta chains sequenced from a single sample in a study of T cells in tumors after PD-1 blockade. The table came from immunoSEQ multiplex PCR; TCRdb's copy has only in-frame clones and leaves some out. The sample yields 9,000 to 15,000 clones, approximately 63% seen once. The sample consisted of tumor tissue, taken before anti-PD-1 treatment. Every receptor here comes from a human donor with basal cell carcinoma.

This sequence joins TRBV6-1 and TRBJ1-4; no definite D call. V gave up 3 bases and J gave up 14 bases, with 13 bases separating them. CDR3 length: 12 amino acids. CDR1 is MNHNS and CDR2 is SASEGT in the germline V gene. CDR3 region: CASSEVLQRLFF. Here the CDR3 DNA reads TGTGCCAGCAGTGAGGTTTTGCAGCGGCTGTTTTTT.

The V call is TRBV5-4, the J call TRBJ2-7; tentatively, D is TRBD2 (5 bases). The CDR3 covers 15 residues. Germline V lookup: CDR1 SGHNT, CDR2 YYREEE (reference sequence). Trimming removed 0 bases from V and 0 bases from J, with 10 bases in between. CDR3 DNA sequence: TGTGCCAGCAGCTTGGGAGGGTTTAGCTCCTACGAGCAGTACTTC. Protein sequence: CASSLGGFSSYEQYF.

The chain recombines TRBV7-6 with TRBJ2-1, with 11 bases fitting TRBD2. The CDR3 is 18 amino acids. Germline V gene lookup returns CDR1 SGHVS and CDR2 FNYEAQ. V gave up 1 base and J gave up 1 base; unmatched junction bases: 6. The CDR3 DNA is TGTGCCAGCAGCTTAGGACCGGGACTAGCGGTTTCCTACAATGAGCAGTTCTTC. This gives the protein CASSLGPGLAVSYNEQFF. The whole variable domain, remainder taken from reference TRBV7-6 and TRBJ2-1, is GAGVSQSPRYKVTKRGQDVALRCDPISGHVSLYWYRQALGQGPEFLTYFNYEAQQDKSGLPNDRFSAERPEGSISTLTIQRTEQRDSAMYRCASSLGPGLAVSYNEQFFGPGTRLTVL.

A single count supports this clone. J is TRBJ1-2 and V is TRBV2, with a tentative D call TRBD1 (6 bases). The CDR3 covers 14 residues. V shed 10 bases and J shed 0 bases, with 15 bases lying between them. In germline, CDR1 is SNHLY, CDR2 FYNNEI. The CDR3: CATFGDTANYGYTF. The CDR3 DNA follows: TGTGCCACCTTTGGGGACACAGCTAACTATGGCTACACCTTC.

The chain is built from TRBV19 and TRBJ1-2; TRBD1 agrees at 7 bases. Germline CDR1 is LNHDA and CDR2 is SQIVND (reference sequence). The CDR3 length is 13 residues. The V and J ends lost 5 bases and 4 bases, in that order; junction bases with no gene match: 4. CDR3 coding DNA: TGTGCCAGTAGTGACCGGGACAGCTATGGCTACACCTTC. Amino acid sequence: CASSDRDSYGYTF.

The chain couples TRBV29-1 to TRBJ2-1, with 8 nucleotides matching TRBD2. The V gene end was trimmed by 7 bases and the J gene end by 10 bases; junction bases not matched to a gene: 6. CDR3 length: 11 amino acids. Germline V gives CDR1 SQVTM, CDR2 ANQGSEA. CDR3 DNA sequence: TGCAGCGGGGCACTAGCGGAGGAGCAGTTCTTC. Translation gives CSGALAEEQFF.

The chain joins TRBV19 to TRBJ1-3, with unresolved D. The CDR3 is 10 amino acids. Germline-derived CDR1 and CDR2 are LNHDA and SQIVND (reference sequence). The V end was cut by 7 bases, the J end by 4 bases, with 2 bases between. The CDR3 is CASTGNTIYF. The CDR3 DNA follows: TGTGCCAGTACCGGAAACACCATATATTTT.

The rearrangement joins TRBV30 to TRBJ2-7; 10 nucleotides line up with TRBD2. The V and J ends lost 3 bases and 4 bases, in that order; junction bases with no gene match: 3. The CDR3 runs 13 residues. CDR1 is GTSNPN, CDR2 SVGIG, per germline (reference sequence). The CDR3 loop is CAWRASGSYEQYF. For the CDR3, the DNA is TGTGCCTGGAGGGCTAGCGGGAGTTACGAGCAGTACTTC.

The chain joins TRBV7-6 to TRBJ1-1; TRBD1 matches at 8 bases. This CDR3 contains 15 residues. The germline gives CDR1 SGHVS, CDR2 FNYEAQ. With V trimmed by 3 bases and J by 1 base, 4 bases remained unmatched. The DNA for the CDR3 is TGTGCCAGCAGCTTGGGGGGGACAGGGAACACTGAAGCTTTCTTT. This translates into CASSLGGTGNTEAFF.

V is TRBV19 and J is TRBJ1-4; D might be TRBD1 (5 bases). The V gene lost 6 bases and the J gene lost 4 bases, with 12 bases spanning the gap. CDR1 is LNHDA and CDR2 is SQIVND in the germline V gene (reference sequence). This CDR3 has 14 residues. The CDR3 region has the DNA TGTGCCAGTAGAGAGGGGATCGGTAATGAAAAACTGTTTTTT. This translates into CASREGIGNEKLFF.

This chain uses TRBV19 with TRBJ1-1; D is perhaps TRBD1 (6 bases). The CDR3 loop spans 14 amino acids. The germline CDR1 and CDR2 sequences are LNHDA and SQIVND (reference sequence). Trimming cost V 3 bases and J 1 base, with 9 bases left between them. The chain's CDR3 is CASSIRGGNTEAFF. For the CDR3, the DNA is TGTGCCAGTAGTATCAGGGGTGGGAACACTGAAGCTTTCTTT.

CDR3 region: CASSHPVRGTEAFF. The CDR3 nucleotides are TGTGCCAGCAGTCATCCGGTCCGAGGGACTGAAGCTTTCTTT. This chain connects TRBV6-1 to TRBJ1-1; D not certain. CDR3 size: 14 residues. The ends were cut back, 5 bases at V and 5 bases at J, with 15 bases in the middle. Germline assignment: CDR1 MNHNS and CDR2 SASEGT.

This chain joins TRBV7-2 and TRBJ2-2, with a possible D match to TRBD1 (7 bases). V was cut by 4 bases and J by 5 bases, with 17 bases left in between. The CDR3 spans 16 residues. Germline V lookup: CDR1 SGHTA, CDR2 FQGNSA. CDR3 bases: TGTGCCAGCAGCTCCTCGTCCAGGGGGGTAACCGGGGAGCTGTTTTTT. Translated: CASSSSSRGVTGELFF.

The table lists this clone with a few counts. The CDR3 sequence: CASSISSYEQYF. Here the CDR3 DNA reads TGTGCCAGCAGCATCTCGTCCTACGAGCAGTACTTC. The chain couples TRBV11-3 to TRBJ2-7; D remains ambiguous. Per germline, CDR1 SGHNT and CDR2 YENEEA. The V gene lost 5 bases and the J gene lost 1 base, with 6 bases spanning the gap. The length of the CDR3 is 12 residues.

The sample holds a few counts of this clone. The CDR3 loop reads CASKKEGARTEAFF. Written as DNA, the CDR3 is TGTGCCAGTAAAAAAGAGGGGGCGCGGACTGAAGCTTTCTTT. This chain links TRBV19 with TRBJ1-1, with 7 nucleotides matching TRBD1. The CDR3 is 14 amino acids. J gave up 5 bases and V 7 bases, and 10 bases lay outside the gene matches. From germline, CDR1 is LNHDA and CDR2 SQIVND (reference sequence).

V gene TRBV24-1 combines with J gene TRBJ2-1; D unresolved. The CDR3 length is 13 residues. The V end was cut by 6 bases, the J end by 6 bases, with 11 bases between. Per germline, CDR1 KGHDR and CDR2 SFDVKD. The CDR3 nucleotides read TGTGCCACCAGTCCCCGGCGGTCCAATGAGCAGTTCTTC. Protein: CATSPRRSNEQFF.

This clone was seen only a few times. The CDR3 DNA is TGTGCCAGCAGTCCAACCACAGGGAGTGCCCACGAGCAGTACTTC. This codes for CASSPTTGSAHEQYF. The chain employs TRBV6-5 and TRBJ2-7; possibly TRBD1 for D (6 bases). The CDR3 has 15 residues. Germline V gives CDR1 MNHEY, CDR2 SVGAGI. V dropped 5 bases and J dropped 5 bases, with 19 bases sitting between them.

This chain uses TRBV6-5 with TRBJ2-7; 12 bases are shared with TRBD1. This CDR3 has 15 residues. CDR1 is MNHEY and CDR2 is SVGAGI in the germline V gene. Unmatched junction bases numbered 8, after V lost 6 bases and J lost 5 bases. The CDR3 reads CASRTAGTGGHEQYF. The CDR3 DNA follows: TGTGCCAGCAGGACGGCCGGGACAGGGGGCCACGAGCAGTACTTC.

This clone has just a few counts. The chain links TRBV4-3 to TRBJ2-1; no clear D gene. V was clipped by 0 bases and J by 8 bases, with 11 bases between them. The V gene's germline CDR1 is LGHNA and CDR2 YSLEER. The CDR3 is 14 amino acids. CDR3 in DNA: TGCGCCAGCAGCCAAGATCGGAGTGCCCATGAGCAGTTCTTC. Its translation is CASSQDRSAHEQFF.

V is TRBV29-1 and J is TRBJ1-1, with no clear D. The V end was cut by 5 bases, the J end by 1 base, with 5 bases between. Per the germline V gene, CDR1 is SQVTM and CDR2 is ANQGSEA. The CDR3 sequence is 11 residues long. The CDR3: CSVTWNTEAFF. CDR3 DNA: TGCAGCGTTACTTGGAACACTGAAGCTTTCTTT.

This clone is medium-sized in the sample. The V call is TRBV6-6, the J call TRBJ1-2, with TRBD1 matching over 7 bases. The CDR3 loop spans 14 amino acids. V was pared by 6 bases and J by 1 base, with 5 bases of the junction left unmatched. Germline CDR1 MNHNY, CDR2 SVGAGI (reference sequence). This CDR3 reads CASSRDSRNYGYTF. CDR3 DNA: TGTGCCAGCAGCCGGGACAGCCGTAACTATGGCTACACCTTC.

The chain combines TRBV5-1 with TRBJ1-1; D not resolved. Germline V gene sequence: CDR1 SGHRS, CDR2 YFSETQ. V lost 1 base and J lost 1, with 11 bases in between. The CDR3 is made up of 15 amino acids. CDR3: CASSLLFLENTEAFF. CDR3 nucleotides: TGCGCCAGCAGCTTGTTATTTTTGGAGAACACTGAAGCTTTCTTT.

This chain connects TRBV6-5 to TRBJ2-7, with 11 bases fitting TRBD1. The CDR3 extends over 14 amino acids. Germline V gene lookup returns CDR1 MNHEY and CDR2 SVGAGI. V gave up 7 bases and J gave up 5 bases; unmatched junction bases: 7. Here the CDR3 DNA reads TGTGCCAGCAAGGCGGACAGGGGGCGCCACGAGCAGTACTTC. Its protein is CASKADRGRHEQYF.

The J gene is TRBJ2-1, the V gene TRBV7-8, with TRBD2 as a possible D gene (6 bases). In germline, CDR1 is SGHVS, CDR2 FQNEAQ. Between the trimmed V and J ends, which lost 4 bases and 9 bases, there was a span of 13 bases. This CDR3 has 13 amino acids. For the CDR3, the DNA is TGTGCCAGCAGCTCCCTAGGACTATTTGAGCAGTTCTTC. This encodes CASSSLGLFEQFF.

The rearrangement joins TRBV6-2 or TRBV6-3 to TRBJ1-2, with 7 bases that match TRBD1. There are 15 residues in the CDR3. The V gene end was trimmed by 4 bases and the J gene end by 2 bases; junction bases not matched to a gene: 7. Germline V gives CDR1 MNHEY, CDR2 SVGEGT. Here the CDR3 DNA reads TGTGCCAGCAGTTCCTTCAGGGGGGACAACTATGGCTACACCTTC. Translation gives CASSSFRGDNYGYTF.

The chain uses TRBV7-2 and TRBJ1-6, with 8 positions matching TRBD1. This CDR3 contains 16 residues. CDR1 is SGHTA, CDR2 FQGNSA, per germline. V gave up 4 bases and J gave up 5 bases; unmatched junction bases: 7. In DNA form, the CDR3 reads TGTGCCAGCAGCTCTCAACGGACAGGGCATAATTCACCCCTCCACTTT. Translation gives CASSSQRTGHNSPLHF. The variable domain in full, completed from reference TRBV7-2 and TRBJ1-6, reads GAGVSQSPSNKVTEKGKDVELRCDPISGHTALYWYRQSLGQGLEFLIYFQGNSAPDKSGLPSDRFSAERTGGSVSTLTIQRTQQEDSAVYLCASSSQRTGHNSPLHFGNGTRLTVT.

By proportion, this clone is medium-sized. Here the CDR3 DNA reads TGTGCCAGCAGCGCAGGGGGCCTAGAGACCCAGTACTTC. As protein: CASSAGGLETQYF. This sequence joins TRBV7-6 and TRBJ2-5; 8 bases fit TRBD1. The CDR3 has 13 residues. Germline V gives CDR1 SGHVS, CDR2 FNYEAQ. The trim removed 5 bases at V and 4 bases at J, leaving 3 bases unmatched.

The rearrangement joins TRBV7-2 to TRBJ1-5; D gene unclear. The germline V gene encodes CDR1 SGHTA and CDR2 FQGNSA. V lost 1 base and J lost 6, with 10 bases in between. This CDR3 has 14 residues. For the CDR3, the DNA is TGTGCCAGCAGCTTAGGGTCAGTGGGTCAGCCCCAGCATTTT. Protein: CASSLGSVGQPQHF.

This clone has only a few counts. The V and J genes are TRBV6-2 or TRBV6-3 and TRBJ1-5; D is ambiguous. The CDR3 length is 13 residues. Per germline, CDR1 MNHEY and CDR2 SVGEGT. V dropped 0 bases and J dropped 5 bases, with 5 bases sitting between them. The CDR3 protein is CASSYSTYQPQHF. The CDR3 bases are TGTGCCAGCAGTTACTCGACTTATCAGCCCCAGCATTTT.